Given below is one T cell receptor beta chain in context. There is no known antigen for this receptor. Per-base quality was not reported, and no clone a single base away is much larger than it. The time point tag for this specimen amounts to: persistent/refractory GD, antithyroid drugs over 5 years with positive TRAb. For both TCR sequencing and RNA sequencing, RNA was extracted from PBMCs in TRIzol. The diagnosis of Graves' disease followed American Thyroid Association guidelines. Patients were recruited from an endocrinology department in Xi'an, China. From each patient, 8 to 10 milliliters of peripheral blood was collected into an EDTA anticoagulant tube. Ficoll Paque Plus density gradient separation was used to isolate PBMCs, and no additional T cell sorting was done. RNA quality was checked with an Agilent 2100 Bioanalyzer and agarose gel, and concentration with a NanoDrop 2000. The sample is drawn from a study of regulatory T cells in long-lasting Graves disease (dated by TCRdb to 2020 to 2022). Describing the broader study: Persistent Graves' disease was defined as persistently positive TSH receptor autoantibodies together with antithyroid drug treatment for over 5 years. A total of about 35 samples underwent TCR sequencing, from about 13 patients with persistent Graves' disease and approximately 20 patients with newly diagnosed Graves' disease. The study took place in China and was registered as a clinical trial. On average, persistent Graves' disease patients in the clinical cohort had been on antithyroid drugs for around ten years. Patients with persistent Graves' disease were compared with patients with newly diagnosed Graves' disease using TCR sequencing and RNA sequencing of peripheral blood.

Library preparation used multiplex PCR. Data came from an Illumina HiSeq 4000. iRepertoire HTBI primers and Arm-PCR amplification of CDR3 regions were used to construct TCR beta libraries. Gel purification was performed on PCR products prior to sequencing. From the authors' description of their analysis: Across samples, around 58 TRBV and roughly 15 TRBJ segments were identified and used for gene usage analysis of CDR3 amino acid clonotypes. Filtered high-quality paired reads were merged into contigs using COPE and FqMerger. Contigs were aligned with BLAST to IMGT TRBV, TRBD and TRBJ reference genes, and CDR3 was defined per IMGT. Any clonotype with a frequency above 0.1% was counted as a highly expanded clone. Shannon entropy served as the measure of repertoire diversity, while the Gini coefficient captured V-J evenness. A clonotype found in more than one individual was treated as public. TCRdb redid the processing of the public reads, applying fastp at Q25 and MiXCR, and retained in-frame beta chains. CDR3 protein duplicates are merged, each entry listing the most common genes and DNA. The V and J calls were determined by TCRdb, not by the authors. For this sample the table gives 350,000 to 450,000 distinct CDR3 sequences, of which approximately 22% were detected only once. Clones ranked in the top ten supply 13% to 15% of the sample.

The CDR3 covers 16 residues, taking in both the cysteine and the phenylalanine. Only the CDR3 region is kept as DNA, spanning 48 bases read in frame from base 1. CDR1 DFQATT and CDR2 SNEGSKA are derived from the germline V gene (reference sequence). V ends up 6 bases short and J 0 bases short, with an unmatched junction base count of 6. Study-wide conclusions, independent of this receptor: The study examined only peripheral blood because the primary lesion, thyroid tissue, could not be accessed. Only the TCR beta chain was sequenced and analyzed. The authors acknowledged the small sample size as a limitation that may reduce accuracy. Compared with newly diagnosed patients, persistent Graves' disease patients had lower TCR Shannon entropy and fewer highly expanded clones, which suggests clonal expansion. More public clonotypes were shared among persistent patients (roughly 2,700) than among newly diagnosed patients (more than 900). TRBV28, TRBJ1-2 and TRBJ2-5 were preferentially used in persistent disease, while TRBV20-1 and TRBJ2-1 were favored in newly diagnosed disease.

The chain is encoded by TRBV20-1 joined to TRBJ2-1, and TRBD2 matches 12 of the central bases. The sample in question was peripheral blood mononuclear cells (PBMCs), obtained when the disease was refractory, from a patient treated with antithyroid drugs. This clonotype originated in a female donor with Graves disease. At the DNA level, the sequence is TGCAGTGCACCTCTAGCGGGAGGGATCTCCTACAATGAGCAGTTCTTC. Translated, it reads CSAPLAGGISYNEQFF.